The 5 T cell receptor beta chains in this list originate from one sample, sequenced in a study of blood T cell repertoires in COVID-19 (dated by TCRdb to the early 2020s). Library preparation employed the immunoSEQ multiplex PCR assay. Not all clones reach the TCRdb copy of this immuneACCESS table, which keeps in-frame sequences only. Checked studies attribute under half of the gap to unresolved V genes and leave the rest unexplained. In this sample the table shows some 190,000 clones, about four fifths of which occur a single time. 11% of the sample comes from the top ten. Sequencing was done on a sample of peripheral blood. These receptors were obtained from a woman between 40 and 55 years old with COVID-19, enrolled during active disease.

The chain links TRBV18 to TRBJ2-5; D unresolved. Germline CDR1 is KGHSH and CDR2 is LQKENI. Trimming removed 6 bases from V and 0 bases from J, with 8 bases in between. The CDR3 contains 13 residues. The DNA of the CDR3 is TGTGCCAGCTCCCGAGGTCACCAAGAGACCCAGTACTTC. Translation gives CASSRGHQETQYF. Complete variable domain (other parts from reference TRBV18 and TRBJ2-5): NAGVMQNPRHLVRRRGQEARLRCSPMKGHSHVYWYRQLPEEGLKFMVYLQKENIIDESGMPKERFSAEFPKEGPSILRIQQVVRGDSAAYFCASSRGHQETQYFGPGTRLLVL.

The chain links TRBV3-1 (or the pseudogene TRBV3-2) to TRBJ1-1; a weak D match, TRBD1 (6 bases). The CDR3 consists of 13 residues. Trimming removed 10 bases at V and 0 bases at J, with 12 bases between. Germline assignment: CDR1 LGHDT and CDR2 YNNKEL (reference sequence). The CDR3 protein is CATDGGLNTEAFF. In nucleotides, the CDR3 is TGTGCCACTGACGGGGGGCTGAACACTGAAGCTTTCTTT.

The chain couples TRBV15 to TRBJ2-1, with a tentative D call TRBD2 (6 bases). The germline V and J ends were trimmed by 9 bases and 5 bases, with 20 bases remaining between them. The CDR3 covers 15 residues. Germline values: CDR1 LNHNV, CDR2 YYDKDF (reference sequence). The CDR3 region is CATDQGGVFHNEQFF. As DNA, the CDR3 is TGTGCCACAGACCAGGGCGGGGTATTCCACAATGAGCAGTTCTTC.

The chain couples TRBV19 to TRBJ2-5; 7 nucleotides line up with TRBD1. The CDR3 contains 16 residues. Germline values: CDR1 LNHDA, CDR2 SQIVND (reference sequence). V shed 2 bases and J 4 bases; nucleotides not matched to a gene: 10. The CDR3 loop is CASSITGAGGRETQYF. CDR3 nucleotide sequence: TGTGCCAGTAGTATAACTGGGGCAGGGGGTAGAGAGACCCAGTACTTC.

The chain links TRBV7-8 to TRBJ2-3, with unresolved D. Germline CDR1 SGHVS, CDR2 FQNEAQ. Trimming removed 1 base from V and 0 bases from J, with 5 bases in between. The CDR3 runs to 14 residues. The CDR3 loop is CASSLGRSTDTQYF. The CDR3 region has the DNA TGTGCCAGCAGCTTAGGTCGTAGCACAGATACGCAGTATTTT.